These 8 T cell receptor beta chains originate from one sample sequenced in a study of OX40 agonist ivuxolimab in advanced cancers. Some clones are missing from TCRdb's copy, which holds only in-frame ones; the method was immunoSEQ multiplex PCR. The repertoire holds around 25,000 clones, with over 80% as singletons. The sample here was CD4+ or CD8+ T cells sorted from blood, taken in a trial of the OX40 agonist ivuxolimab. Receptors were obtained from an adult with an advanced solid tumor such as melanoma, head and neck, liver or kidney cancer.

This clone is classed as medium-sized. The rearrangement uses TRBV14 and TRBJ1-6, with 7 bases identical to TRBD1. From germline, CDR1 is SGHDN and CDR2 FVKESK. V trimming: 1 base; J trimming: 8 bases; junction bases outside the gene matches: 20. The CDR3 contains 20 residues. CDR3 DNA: TGTGCCAGCAGCCAAGTCGCCCCCCGGGACAGATTTGGGTTGGATTCACCCCTCCACTTT. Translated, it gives CASSQVAPRDRFGLDSPLHF.

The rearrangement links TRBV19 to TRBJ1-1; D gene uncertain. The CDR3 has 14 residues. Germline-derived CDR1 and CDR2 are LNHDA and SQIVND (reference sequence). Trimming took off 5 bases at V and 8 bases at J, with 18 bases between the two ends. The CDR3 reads CASSPLIETSEAFF. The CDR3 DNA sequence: TGTGCCAGTAGTCCCCTGATTGAAACGTCGGAAGCTTTCTTT.

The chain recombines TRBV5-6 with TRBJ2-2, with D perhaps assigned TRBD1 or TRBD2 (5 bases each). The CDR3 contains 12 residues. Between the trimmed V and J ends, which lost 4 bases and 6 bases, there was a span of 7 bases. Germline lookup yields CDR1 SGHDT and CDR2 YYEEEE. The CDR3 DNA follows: TGTGCCAGCAGCCGGGACGCCGGGGAGCTGTTTTTT. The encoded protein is CASSRDAGELFF. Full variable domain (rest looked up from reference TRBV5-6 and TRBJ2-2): DAGVTQSPTHLIKTRGQQVTLRCSPKSGHDTVSWYQQALGQGPQFIFQYYEEEERQRGNFPDRFSGHQFPNYSSELNVNALLLGDSALYLCASSRDAGELFFGEGSRLTVL.

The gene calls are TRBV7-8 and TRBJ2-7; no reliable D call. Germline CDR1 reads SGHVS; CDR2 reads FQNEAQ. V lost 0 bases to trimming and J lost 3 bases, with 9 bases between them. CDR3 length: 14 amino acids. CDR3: CASSLAHRDYEQYF. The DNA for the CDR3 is TGTGCCAGCAGCTTAGCCCATAGAGACTACGAGCAGTACTTC. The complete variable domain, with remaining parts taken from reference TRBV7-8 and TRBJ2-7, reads GAGVSQSPRYKVAKRGQDVALRCDPISGHVSLFWYQQALGQGPEFLTYFQNEAQLDKSGLPSDRFFAERPEGSVSTLKIQRTQQEDSAVYLCASSLAHRDYEQYFGPGTRLTVT.

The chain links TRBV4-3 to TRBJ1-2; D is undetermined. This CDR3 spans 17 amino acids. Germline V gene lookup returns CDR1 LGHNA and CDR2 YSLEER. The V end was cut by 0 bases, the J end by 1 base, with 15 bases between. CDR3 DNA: TGCGCCAGCAGCCAAGAGGCAACGGACGTCGATAACTATGGCTACACCTTC. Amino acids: CASSQEATDVDNYGYTF.

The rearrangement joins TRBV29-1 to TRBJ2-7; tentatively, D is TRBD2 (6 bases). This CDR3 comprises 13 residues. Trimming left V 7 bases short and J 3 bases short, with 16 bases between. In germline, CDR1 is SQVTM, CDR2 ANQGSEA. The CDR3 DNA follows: TGCAGCGCCGGGGCGGGGACCCGCTACGAGCAGTACTTC. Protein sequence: CSAGAGTRYEQYF.

The chain's CDR3 is CAWRKQGPGELFF. In DNA form, the CDR3 reads TGTGCCTGGAGGAAACAGGGCCCCGGGGAGCTGTTTTTT. The rearrangement uses TRBV30 and TRBJ2-2, with D perhaps TRBD1 (6 bases). This CDR3 has 13 amino acids. Germline CDR1 is GTSNPN and CDR2 is SVGIG (reference sequence). Trimming removed 3 bases at V and 6 bases at J, with 11 bases between.

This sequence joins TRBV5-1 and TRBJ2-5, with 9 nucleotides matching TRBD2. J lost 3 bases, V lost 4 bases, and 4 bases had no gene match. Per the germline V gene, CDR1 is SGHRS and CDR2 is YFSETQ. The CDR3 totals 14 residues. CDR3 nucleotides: TGCGCCAGCAGCCCGGGACTAGCTGAAGAGACCCAGTACTTC. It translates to CASSPGLAEETQYF.